Listed below are T cell receptor beta chains from one sample, sequenced in a study of T cells in Graves' hyperthyroidism and ophthalmopathy. In TCRdb, the multiplex PCR reads were re-called with MiXCR into one record per CDR3 protein. Among 530,000 or so distinct CDR3 sequences listed, 24% were seen once. Sequencing used blood. These receptors were obtained from a woman between 25 and 40 years old with Graves' ophthalmopathy. CDR3s include the opening cysteine and the closing phenylalanine or tryptophan. D genes are given only for firm matches. Size values are once, few and many counts, or a class for expanded clones, and some rows have none.

size: few; V: TRBV5-1; J: TRBJ1-2; D: .; CDR3: CASSLSEGGYTF; DNA: TGCGCCAGCAGCTTGTCGGAGGGTGGCTACACCTTC
size: many; V: TRBV20-1; J: TRBJ2-5; D: TRBD2; CDR3: CSASFLASGGWEETQYF; DNA: TGCAGTGCTAGTTTTTTGGCTAGCGGGGGTTGGGAGGAGACCCAGTACTTC
size: many; V: TRBV2; J: TRBJ1-1; D: .; CDR3: CASSRDTVMNTEAFF; DNA: TGTGCTTCGTCCCGGGACACCGTTATGAACACTGAAGCTTTCTTT
size: many; V: TRBV29-1; J: TRBJ1-1; D: .; CDR3: CSVEDGARTEAFF; DNA: TGCAGCGTTGAAGATGGGGCGCGCACTGAAGCTTTCTTT
size: many; V: TRBV6-1; J: TRBJ1-5; D: .; CDR3: CASSELGIEPQHF; DNA: TGTGCCAGCAGTGAATTGGGTATTGAGCCCCAGCATTTT
size: .; V: TRBV2; J: TRBJ2-7; D: .; CDR3: CASRAGSIRETSYEQYF; DNA: TGTGCCAGCAGGGCGGGATCCATAAGGGAAACCTCCTACGAGCAGTACTTC
size: many; V: TRBV12-3/TRBV12-4; J: TRBJ1-2; D: .; CDR3: CASSSSWGGYGYTF; DNA: TGTGCCAGCAGTTCCTCCTGGGGGGGCTATGGCTACACCTTC
size: many; V: TRBV11-2; J: TRBJ1-5; D: .; CDR3: CASSLDRRRGKDNQPQHF; DNA: TGTGCCAGCAGCTTAGATCGTAGGCGGGGAAAGGACAATCAGCCCCAGCATTTT
size: many; V: TRBV28; J: TRBJ2-7; D: .; CDR3: CASSLNRLPYSYEQYF; DNA: TGTGCCAGCAGTTTAAATCGGTTGCCATACTCCTACGAGCAGTACTTC
size: many; V: TRBV20-1; J: TRBJ1-1; D: .; CDR3: CSARVENTEAFF; DNA: TGCAGTGCTAGAGTCGAGAACACTGAAGCTTTCTTT
size: many; V: TRBV12-3/TRBV12-4; J: TRBJ1-5; D: .; CDR3: CASSYERTAYQPQHF; DNA: TGTGCCAGCAGTTATGAAAGAACAGCCTATCAGCCCCAGCATTTT
size: .; V: TRBV6-5; J: TRBJ1-2; D: TRBD1; CDR3: CASSYRGQGTYGYTF; DNA: TGTGCCAGCAGTTACCGGGGACAGGGGACCTATGGCTACACCTTC
size: many; V: TRBV2; J: TRBJ1-5; D: .; CDR3: CASSGVNSNQPQHF; DNA: TGTGCCAGCAGTGGAGTGAACAGCAATCAGCCCCAGCATTTT
size: few; V: TRBV6-5; J: TRBJ2-2; D: .; CDR3: CASSLGIGRGTGELFF; DNA: TGTGCCAGCAGTTTGGGGATAGGCCGAGGAACCGGGGAGCTGTTTTTT
size: .; V: TRBV2; J: TRBJ1-2; D: .; CDR3: CASTGRVHYGYTF; DNA: TGTGCCAGCACGGGGAGGGTCCACTATGGCTACACCTTC
size: .; V: TRBV20-1; J: TRBJ1-5; D: .; CDR3: CSAEDSPNQPQHF; DNA: TGCAGTGCAGAAGACAGTCCGAATCAGCCCCAGCATTTT
size: many; V: TRBV6-1; J: TRBJ2-7; D: TRBD1; CDR3: CASSPILPGTGGYEQYF; DNA: TGTGCCAGCAGTCCAATCCTACCGGGGACAGGGGGCTACGAGCAGTACTTC
size: .; V: TRBV29-1; J: TRBJ2-5; D: .; CDR3: CSVGGLQETQYF; DNA: TGCAGCGTTGGGGGCCTCCAAGAGACCCAGTACTTC
size: .; V: TRBV6-1; J: TRBJ2-6; D: .; CDR3: CASSGQSGSGANVLTF; DNA: TGTGCCAGCAGTGGACAGAGCGGGTCTGGGGCCAACGTCCTGACTTTC
size: .; V: TRBV15; J: TRBJ1-2; D: .; CDR3: CATIGVYYGYTF; DNA: TGTGCCACCATCGGGGTGTACTATGGCTACACCTTC
size: few; V: TRBV12-3/TRBV12-4; J: TRBJ1-5; D: .; CDR3: CASSLIGGNQPQHF; DNA: TGTGCCAGCAGTTTAATAGGAGGGAACCAGCCCCAGCATTTT
size: once; V: TRBV4-2; J: TRBJ1-2; D: TRBD1; CDR3: CASSQVGQGAGGYTF; DNA: TGTGCCAGCAGCCAAGTCGGACAGGGGGCGGGAGGCTACACCTTC
size: many; V: TRBV30; J: TRBJ1-3; D: TRBD1; CDR3: CAWSPSYRGGNTIYF; DNA: TGTGCCTGGAGTCCCTCCTACAGGGGTGGAAACACCATATATTTT
size: .; V: TRBV15; J: TRBJ2-5; D: .; CDR3: CATSRDYFLGLLYQETQYF; DNA: TGTGCCACCAGCAGAGATTACTTCCTGGGACTCCTGTACCAAGAGACCCAGTACTTC
size: many; V: TRBV30; J: TRBJ2-6; D: .; CDR3: CAWGLVTLGANVLTF; DNA: TGTGCCTGGGGCCTAGTGACTCTTGGGGCCAACGTCCTGACTTTC
size: many; V: TRBV12-3/TRBV12-4; J: TRBJ2-7; D: TRBD2; CDR3: CASSIAGLTYEQYF; DNA: TGTGCCAGCAGTATAGCGGGGCTAACTTACGAGCAGTACTTC
size: many; V: TRBV27; J: TRBJ2-7; D: .; CDR3: CASSFRENSYEQYF; DNA: TGTGCCAGCAGTTTCCGGGAAAACTCCTACGAGCAGTACTTC
size: many; V: TRBV13; J: TRBJ2-7; D: .; CDR3: CASSLGGWYEQYF; DNA: TGTGCCAGCAGCTTAGGGGGGTGGTACGAGCAGTACTTC
size: .; V: TRBV12-3/TRBV12-4; J: TRBJ1-2; D: TRBD1; CDR3: CASREGQVHGYTF; DNA: TGTGCCAGCAGGGAGGGACAGGTTCATGGCTACACCTTC
size: many; V: TRBV6-5; J: TRBJ1-5; D: TRBD1; CDR3: CASSRTGAMLSNQPQHF; DNA: TGTGCCAGCAGCCGGACAGGGGCAATGCTTAGCAATCAGCCCCAGCATTTT
size: .; V: TRBV2; J: TRBJ2-7; D: .; CDR3: CASSRDTLRGYF; DNA: TGTGCCAGCAGCCGGGACACCTTACGAGGGTACTTC
size: many; V: TRBV7-2; J: TRBJ1-5; D: .; CDR3: CASSYYSQLNQPQHF; DNA: TGTGCCAGCAGCTATTACAGTCAGCTCAATCAGCCCCAGCATTTT
size: .; V: TRBV19; J: TRBJ1-2; D: TRBD1; CDR3: CASSTPRTGRGYGYTF; DNA: TGTGCCAGTAGTACCCCCAGGACAGGGCGAGGCTATGGCTACACCTTC
size: once; V: TRBV20-1; J: TRBJ2-5; D: TRBD2; CDR3: CSARASLAGDFQETQYF; DNA: TGCAGTGCTAGAGCTTCACTAGCGGGGGACTTCCAAGAGACCCAGTACTTC
size: many; V: TRBV10-3; J: TRBJ1-2; D: TRBD1; CDR3: CATSPDREGGYTF; DNA: TGTGCCACCTCCCCGGACAGGGAGGGCGGCTACACCTTC
size: many; V: TRBV19; J: TRBJ1-1; D: .; CDR3: CASSREVVAFF; DNA: TGTGCCAGTAGTCGGGAGGTGGTCGCTTTCTTT
size: .; V: TRBV6-1; J: TRBJ1-2; D: .; CDR3: CASGEGELDYGYTF; DNA: TGTGCCAGCGGTGAGGGAGAGTTGGACTATGGCTACACCTTC
size: .; V: TRBV20-1; J: TRBJ1-2; D: TRBD1; CDR3: CSARPRDRGGGYGYTF; DNA: TGCAGTGCTAGACCCCGGGACAGGGGAGGAGGCTATGGCTACACCTTC
size: many; V: TRBV19; J: TRBJ1-1; D: TRBD1; CDR3: CASSMGGQGFWGAFF; DNA: TGTGCCAGTAGTATGGGCGGACAGGGCTTCTGGGGCGCTTTCTTT
size: once; V: TRBV6-2/TRBV6-3; J: TRBJ2-5; D: .; CDR3: CASSSPLLGETQYF; DNA: TGTGCCAGCAGTTCCCCGTTATTGGGGGAGACCCAGTACTTC
size: .; V: TRBV28; J: TRBJ2-2; D: TRBD2; CDR3: CASAGRTSGSGAGELFF; DNA: TGTGCCAGCGCCGGTCGGACTAGCGGGAGTGGGGCCGGGGAGCTGTTTTTT
size: once; V: TRBV6-1; J: TRBJ1-5; D: .; CDR3: CASRQGGGVYSNQPQHF; DNA: TGTGCCAGCAGACAGGGTGGCGGGGTATATAGCAATCAGCCCCAGCATTTT
size: many; V: TRBV6-5; J: TRBJ1-3; D: .; CDR3: CASSSAFGVAGNTIYF; DNA: TGTGCCAGCAGTTCTGCATTTGGAGTGGCCGGAAACACCATATATTTT
size: many; V: TRBV28; J: TRBJ1-2; D: .; CDR3: CASSFETNYGYTF; DNA: TGTGCCAGCAGTTTTGAAACTAACTATGGCTACACCTTC
size: many; V: TRBV29-1; J: TRBJ1-5; D: TRBD1; CDR3: CSVEDLRVQGDDSNQPQHF; DNA: TGCAGCGTTGAAGATCTTCGGGTACAGGGGGATGATAGCAATCAGCCCCAGCATTTT
size: few; V: TRBV6-1; J: TRBJ2-3; D: TRBD1; CDR3: CASSQQGEADTQYF; DNA: TGTGCCAGCAGTCAACAGGGGGAGGCAGATACGCAGTATTTT
size: .; V: TRBV6-5; J: TRBJ1-1; D: TRBD1; CDR3: CASSYSWGQAAAFF; DNA: TGTGCCAGCAGTTACTCGTGGGGACAGGCAGCCGCTTTCTTT
size: .; V: TRBV20-1; J: TRBJ1-2; D: TRBD1; CDR3: CSAVGQGGNYGYTF; DNA: TGCAGTGCTGTAGGACAGGGTGGAAACTATGGCTACACCTTC
size: .; V: TRBV6-1; J: TRBJ1-1; D: .; CDR3: CASGVRWLAEAFF; DNA: TGTGCCAGCGGGGTCAGGTGGTTGGCTGAAGCTTTCTTT
size: many; V: TRBV18; J: TRBJ1-2; D: .; CDR3: CASSPGRTAYGYTF; DNA: TGTGCCAGCTCACCAGGGAGGACAGCCTATGGCTACACCTTC